Below, 22 T cell receptor beta chains from the same sample are listed, as sequenced in a study of OX40 agonist ivuxolimab in advanced cancers. Profiled with immunoSEQ multiplex PCR; TCRdb holds only in-frame clones, not every one. Among roughly 80,000 clones listed, roughly 85% were seen once. This specimen was CD4+ or CD8+ T cells sorted from blood, taken in a trial of the OX40 agonist ivuxolimab. The receptors come from an adult with an advanced solid tumor such as melanoma, head and neck, liver or kidney cancer.

V is TRBV12-5 and J is TRBJ1-1; D call uncertain. Germline-derived CDR1 and CDR2 are LGHNT and FRNRAP. This CDR3 region has 17 residues. V was trimmed by 1 base and J by 1 base, leaving 16 bases between them. For the CDR3, the DNA is TGTGCTAGTGGTTTGGGATCGACGATCCGACCGAACACTGAAGCTTTCTTT. Amino acid sequence: CASGLGSTIRPNTEAFF. The variable domain in full, with the rest retrieved from reference TRBV12-5 and TRBJ1-1, is DARVTQTPRHKVTEMGQEVTMRCQPILGHNTVFWYRQTMMQGLELLAYFRNRAPLDDSGMPKDRFSAEMPDATLATLKIQPSEPRDSAVYFCASGLGSTIRPNTEAFFGQGTRLTVV.

The chain employs TRBV6-6 and TRBJ2-7; D remains unclear. The germline V and J ends were trimmed by 6 bases and 0 bases, with 15 bases remaining between them. Germline assignment: CDR1 MNHNY and CDR2 SVGAGI (reference sequence). CDR3 length equals 15 residues. The CDR3 coding sequence is TGTGCCAGCAGCCGGAGAGAAACAGCCTCCTACGAGCAGTACTTC. Its translation is CASSRRETASYEQYF.

V and J are TRBV29-1 and TRBJ2-5; the match to TRBD1 covers 7 bases. CDR1 is SQVTM and CDR2 is ANQGSEA in the germline V gene. The CDR3 runs 13 residues. V was pared by 8 bases and J by 4 bases, with 10 bases of the junction left unmatched. The CDR3, as DNA: TGCAGCTCCGAGTCGACAGGGTTAGAGACCCAGTACTTC. This gives the protein CSSESTGLETQYF.

The rearrangement uses TRBV9 and TRBJ1-4; the D gene is possibly TRBD1 (6 bases). Germline CDR1 and CDR2: SGDLS and YYNGEE. V was cut by 2 bases and J by 4 bases, with 9 bases left in between. The CDR3 covers 14 residues. The CDR3 nucleotides read TGTGCCAGCAGCGTCGAGGGGGTTAATGAAAAACTGTTTTTT. Its protein product is CASSVEGVNEKLFF.

The V call is TRBV7-3, the J call TRBJ1-4; D uncertain. V was clipped by 5 bases and J by 4 bases, with 8 bases between them. The length of the CDR3 is 13 residues. Germline loops: CDR1 SGHTA, CDR2 FQGTGA. Here the CDR3 DNA reads TGTGCCAGCAGCAAAACAGTTAATGAAAAACTGTTTTTT. Translating it yields CASSKTVNEKLFF.

This clone was found once. The chain carries TRBV5-1 and TRBJ2-1; 8 bases are shared with TRBD2. Germline V gene lookup returns CDR1 SGHRS and CDR2 YFSETQ. V dropped 4 bases and J dropped 8; count of bases not matched to a gene: 11. The CDR3 is 15 amino acids. The CDR3 sequence: CASSSGGAGTYEQFF. The CDR3 DNA sequence: TGCGCCAGCAGCAGCGGGGGCGCCGGGACATATGAGCAGTTCTTC.

The CDR3, as DNA: TGTGCCAGTAGTATCTCTACAGGTCCCGGGGAGCTGTTTTTT. Protein product: CASSISTGPGELFF. The chain links TRBV19 to TRBJ2-2; D perhaps matches TRBD1 (5 bases). Germline CDR1 and CDR2: LNHDA and SQIVND (reference sequence). The CDR3 contains 14 residues. Trimming took off 3 bases at V and 6 bases at J, with 11 bases between the two ends.

CDR3 loop: CASSSEWNEQFF. CDR3 sequence (DNA): TGTGCCAGCAGCTCCGAATGGAATGAGCAGTTCTTC. The chain recombines TRBV5-6 with TRBJ2-1; D uncertain. Germline-derived CDR1 and CDR2 are SGHDT and YYEEEE. CDR3 length equals 12 residues. V was pared by 3 bases and J by 7 bases, with 8 bases between. Together with reference TRBV5-6 and TRBJ2-1, the CDR3 gives the full variable domain: DAGVTQSPTHLIKTRGQQVTLRCSPKSGHDTVSWYQQALGQGPQFIFQYYEEEERQRGNFPDRFSGHQFPNYSSELNVNALLLGDSALYLCASSSEWNEQFFGPGTRLTVL.

This clone was counted ten times or more. The chain employs TRBV4-1 and TRBJ2-3, with TRBD2 matching over 7 bases. The CDR3 has 14 amino acids. Trimming cost V 8 bases and J 6 bases; bases outside gene matches: 11. The germline V gene encodes CDR1 MGHRA and CDR2 YSYEKL. This CDR3 reads CASHSIPAGDTQYF. The DNA of the CDR3 is TGCGCCAGCCACAGTATTCCAGCGGGGGATACGCAGTATTTT.

The chain's CDR3 is CASSEHTAGETQYF. The CDR3 nucleotides read TGTGCCAGCAGCGAACACACTGCCGGAGAGACCCAGTACTTC. The genes are TRBV7-9 and TRBJ2-5; D gene uncertain. The CDR3 covers 14 residues. Germline CDR1 and CDR2: SEHNR and FQNEAQ (reference sequence). Trimming removed 5 bases at V and 4 bases at J, with 14 bases between.

The gene calls are TRBV5-1 and TRBJ2-7; D is unclear. This CDR3 comprises 12 residues. The V end lost 2 bases, the J end lost 6 bases, and 9 bases lay between the germline ends. Germline CDR1 reads SGHRS; CDR2 reads YFSETQ. The CDR3 loop reads CASSFFGREQYF. The CDR3 DNA reads TGCGCCAGCAGCTTTTTTGGCCGCGAGCAGTACTTC.

The chain uses TRBV19 and TRBJ2-1, with D maybe TRBD2 (5 bases). The V end was cut by 7 bases, the J end by 0 bases, with 16 bases between. Germline values: CDR1 LNHDA, CDR2 SQIVND (reference sequence). The CDR3 contains 16 residues. CDR3: CASIQGSSLSYNEQFF. The CDR3 bases are TGTGCCAGTATCCAAGGGAGCAGTCTCTCCTACAATGAGCAGTTCTTC.

This chain uses TRBV18 with TRBJ1-4, with 8 bases matching TRBD1. Germline V CDR1 and CDR2: KGHSH, LQKENI. V gave up 2 bases and J gave up 7 bases; unmatched junction bases: 6. This CDR3 region has 15 residues. This CDR3 is CASSPGTGAVEKLFF. CDR3 nucleotide sequence: TGTGCCAGCTCACCAGGGACAGGTGCAGTTGAAAAACTGTTTTTT.

The chain couples TRBV11-2 to TRBJ1-4, with D uncertain. Deletions cut 1 base from V and 6 bases from J, with 9 bases between. Germline V gene sequence: CDR1 SGHAT, CDR2 FQNNGV. The CDR3 extends over 14 amino acids. For the CDR3, the DNA is TGTGCCAGCAGCTTAGGTGGGCCCTATGAAAAACTGTTTTTT. Encoded protein: CASSLGGPYEKLFF.

The chain is built from TRBV5-6 and TRBJ2-5, with 8 bases lining up with TRBD2. The CDR3 runs to 17 residues. Germline V lookup: CDR1 SGHDT, CDR2 YYEEEE. Trimming at V came to 0 bases and at J to 0 bases, leaving 7 bases not matched to a gene. The CDR3 sequence: CASSLARKREYQETQYF. The DNA of the CDR3 is TGTGCCAGCAGCTTGGCCAGGAAGCGGGAGTACCAAGAGACCCAGTACTTC.

V usage is TRBV6-5 and J usage is TRBJ1-5; D unclear. The CDR3 extends over 15 amino acids. The germline V gene encodes CDR1 MNHEY and CDR2 SVGAGI. Trimming stripped 6 bases from V and 0 bases from J, with 12 bases between. In nucleotides, the CDR3 is TGTGCCAGCAGCCCCCAGAAGGGTAGCAATCAGCCCCAGCATTTT. This gives the protein CASSPQKGSNQPQHF.

The rearrangement joins TRBV11-2 to TRBJ1-4; the D gene is possibly TRBD1 (5 bases). This CDR3 has 16 amino acids. Germline V lookup: CDR1 SGHAT, CDR2 FQNNGV. Trimming took off 1 base at V and 0 bases at J, with 9 bases between the two ends. DNA for the CDR3: TGTGCCAGCAGCTTAGCCGCAGGGACAACTAATGAAAAACTGTTTTTT. It yields the protein CASSLAAGTTNEKLFF.

The V gene is TRBV5-6, the J gene TRBJ2-3, with D uncertain. Per germline, CDR1 SGHDT and CDR2 YYEEEE. This CDR3 has 13 amino acids. Trimming stripped 4 bases from V and 5 bases from J, with 11 bases between. CDR3 sequence (DNA): TGTGCCAGCAGCCCCACCCCGGGAGATACGCAGTATTTT. Protein: CASSPTPGDTQYF.

The genes are TRBV30 and TRBJ1-5; no reliable D call. V shed 1 base and J shed 4 bases, with 8 bases lying between them. The germline V gene has CDR1 GTSNPN and CDR2 SVGIG (reference sequence). The CDR3 length is 13 residues. CDR3 residues: CAWSGRLNQPQHF. CDR3 bases: TGTGCCTGGAGTGGACGGCTAAATCAGCCCCAGCATTTT.

This chain links TRBV2 with TRBJ1-6; D is ambiguous. The CDR3 is made up of 13 amino acids. The germline gives CDR1 SNHLY, CDR2 FYNNEI. V was shortened by 7 bases and J by 9 bases, with 13 bases between the two germline ends. This chain's CDR3 is CASTGIGISPLHF. In DNA, the CDR3 is TGTGCCAGCACCGGAATCGGAATTTCACCCCTCCACTTT.

This chain connects TRBV7-9 to TRBJ1-4; D is unclear. CDR1 is SEHNR, CDR2 FQNEAQ, per germline (reference sequence). Trimming removed 0 bases at V and 12 bases at J, with 14 bases between. This CDR3 contains 14 residues. The CDR3 is CASSLALPPKQLFF. CDR3 nucleotide sequence: TGTGCCAGCAGCTTAGCCCTACCACCTAAACAACTGTTTTTT.

The CDR3 nucleotides are TGTGCCAGCAGTTACGGTCAGGAAGGTGGGCCCCTCCACTTT. This sequence encodes CASSYGQEGGPLHF. The chain links TRBV6-5 to TRBJ1-6; D call uncertain. V lost 2 bases to trimming and J lost 13 bases, with 15 bases between them. This CDR3 region has 14 residues. The germline V gene has CDR1 MNHEY and CDR2 SVGAGI.